The rows below give T cell receptor beta chains drawn from one sample of a study of T cell responses to AZD1222 COVID-19 vaccine. Clones were sequenced by immunoSEQ multiplex PCR, and TCRdb holds only the in-frame ones, with some missing. The table includes approximately 130,000 clones, about 93% detected once. The input for sequencing was peripheral blood, taken on day 0 of AZD1222 vaccination. These receptor sequences come from an adult in good health. Both conserved end residues are part of each CDR3. The D gene is left open where the match is weak. A row's size may be missing; if present it is once, few, many or a size class.

>TRBJ1-2|TRBV4-1|NA|TRBD1
CASSDRERSANYGYTF
TGCGCCAGCTCGGACAGGGAACGTTCGGCTAACTATGGCTACACCTTC
>TRBJ2-2|TRBV2|NA|NA
CASGAVLSTHLTGELFF
TGTGCCAGCGGGGCGGTATTGAGTACCCACCTAACCGGGGAGCTGTTTTTT
>TRBJ1-1|TRBV18|NA|NA
CASSPGVVTNTEAFF
TGTGCCAGCTCACCCGGGGTAGTTACGAACACTGAAGCTTTCTTT
>TRBJ2-7|TRBV28|NA|NA
CASSLATYEQYF
TGTGCCAGCAGTTTGGCCACCTACGAGCAGTACTTC
>TRBJ2-7|TRBV6-6|NA|NA
CASSYLPGSSYEQYF
TGTGCCAGCAGTTACTTACCGGGAAGCTCCTACGAGCAGTACTTC
>TRBJ2-7|TRBV6-5|NA|NA
CASSPEGQSHEQYF
TGTGCCAGCAGCCCGGAGGGACAGTCCCACGAGCAGTACTTC
>TRBJ1-2|TRBV19|few|TRBD1
CASTGDSYGYTF
TGTGCCAGTACCGGGGACAGCTATGGCTACACCTTC
>TRBJ1-3|TRBV18|once|NA
CASSPSSIGNTIYF
TGTGCCAGCTCACCATCGTCGATTGGAAACACCATATATTTT
>TRBJ1-1|TRBV10-3|NA|NA
CAISVGEMNTEAFF
TGTGCCATCAGTGTGGGAGAGATGAACACTGAAGCTTTCTTT
>TRBJ2-7|TRBV5-4|NA|NA
CASSLGGQTYEQYF
TGTGCCAGCAGCTTGGGGGGGCAAACCTACGAGCAGTACTTC
>TRBJ1-6|TRBV11-2|NA|NA
CASSLDVNSPLHF
TGTGCCAGCAGCTTAGACGTCAATTCACCCCTCCACTTT
>TRBJ1-1|TRBV7-2|NA|NA
CASSFTRLSTEAFF
TGTGCCAGCAGCTTTACCAGGTTAAGCACTGAAGCTTTCTTT
>TRBJ1-5|TRBV3-1/TRBV3-2|few|NA
CASSAREHQPQHF
TGTGCCAGCAGCGCCCGGGAGCATCAGCCCCAGCATTTT
>TRBJ2-2|TRBV5-5|NA|NA
CASSLSGWTGELFF
TGTGCCAGCAGCTTGTCGGGATGGACCGGGGAGCTGTTTTTT
>TRBJ1-2|TRBV15|NA|NA
CATSRGAGYTF
TGTGCCACCAGCAGAGGGGCGGGCTACACCTTC
>TRBJ2-7|TRBV7-8|NA|NA
CASSSQQGDGDF
TGTGCCAGCAGCTCCCAACAGGGAGATGGGGACTTC
>TRBJ1-2|TRBV2|NA|NA
CASTPGLNYGYTF
TGTGCCAGCACCCCAGGCCTTAACTATGGCTACACCTTC
>TRBJ2-1|TRBV9|NA|NA
CASFRGNEQFF
TGTGCCAGCTTCCGGGGGAATGAGCAGTTCTTC
>TRBJ1-1|TRBV12-3/TRBV12-4|NA|NA
CASKPVNTEAFF
TGTGCCAGCAAACCTGTGAACACTGAAGCTTTCTTT
>TRBJ1-6|TRBV18|NA|NA
CASSPGSDTLPLHF
TGTGCCAGCTCACCGGGAAGCGACACCTTGCCCCTCCACTTT
>TRBJ2-5|TRBV5-1|once|NA
CASSLAGPSQETQYF
TGCGCCAGCAGCTTGGCCGGACCTTCACAAGAGACCCAGTACTTC
>TRBJ2-1|TRBV6-1|NA|TRBD2
CASSDFLAGGEDEQFF
TGTGCCAGCAGTGATTTCCTAGCGGGGGGAGAAGATGAGCAGTTCTTC
>TRBJ2-1|TRBV29-1|NA|NA
CSVGLGLFNNEQFF
TGCAGCGTTGGGCTAGGGTTGTTCAATAATGAGCAGTTCTTC
>TRBJ1-2|TRBV7-9|NA|TRBD1
CASSSGGRDRDGYTF
TGTGCCAGCAGCTCAGGGGGCAGGGACAGGGATGGCTACACCTTC
>TRBJ1-1|TRBV12-3/TRBV12-4|NA|NA
CASSLVVFEAFF
TGTGCCAGCAGTTTAGTGGTCTTTGAAGCTTTCTTT
>TRBJ2-7|TRBV5-4|NA|NA
CASSSRGSSEQYF
TGTGCCAGCAGCTCACGGGGAAGTTCCGAGCAGTACTTC
>TRBJ1-1|TRBV6-4|NA|TRBD1
CASSRVQGADGDTEAFF
TGTGCCAGCAGCCGAGTACAGGGGGCGGATGGGGACACTGAAGCTTTCTTT
>TRBJ1-2|TRBV6-5|NA|NA
CAVTPQGAHGYTF
TGTGCCGTCACGCCGCAGGGTGCGCATGGCTACACCTTC
>TRBJ1-2|TRBV9|NA|NA
CASSVGPRDYGYTF
TGTGCCAGCAGCGTAGGCCCGCGAGACTATGGCTACACCTTC
>TRBJ1-3|TRBV7-8|NA|NA
CASSHEVGYVGNTIYF
TGTGCCAGCAGCCATGAAGTGGGTTACGTCGGAAACACCATATATTTT
>TRBJ1-1|TRBV11-2|NA|TRBD1
CASSEMTGNMNTEAFF
TGTGCCAGCAGCGAAATGACAGGGAATATGAACACTGAAGCTTTCTTT
>TRBJ1-4|TRBV19|NA|NA
CASRRASQLFF
TGTGCCAGTAGGAGGGCATCTCAACTGTTTTTT
>TRBJ1-4|TRBV6-5|NA|NA
CASRGGGREEKLFF
TGTGCCAGCAGGGGTGGGGGGCGCGAAGAAAAACTGTTTTTT
>TRBJ2-5|TRBV7-7|NA|TRBD2
CASSPRLGTSYQTQYF
TGTGCTAGCAGCCCCCGCCTCGGGACTAGTTACCAGACCCAGTACTTC
>TRBJ2-7|TRBV30|NA|NA
CAWSVSRGQYF
TGTGCCTGGAGTGTAAGCCGGGGACAGTACTTC
>TRBJ1-3|TRBV19|NA|NA
CASSIGGAVLSGNTIYF
TGTGCCAGTAGTATAGGAGGAGCGGTCCTCTCTGGAAACACCATATATTTT
>TRBJ1-2|TRBV7-2|NA|TRBD1
CASSQGDRGRGYTF
TGTGCCAGCAGCCAGGGGGACCGGGGCCGTGGCTACACCTTC
>TRBJ2-7|TRBV13|once|TRBD1
CASSLAPTGEGYEQYF
TGTGCCAGCAGCTTAGCCCCGACAGGGGAAGGATACGAGCAGTACTTC
>TRBJ1-2|TRBV19|NA|NA
CASNLREGANYGYTF
TGTGCCAGTAATCTTAGAGAGGGAGCTAACTATGGCTACACCTTC
>TRBJ2-7|TRBV2|NA|NA
CASRAVYEQYF
TGTGCCAGCAGGGCCGTCTACGAGCAGTACTTC
>TRBJ1-3|TRBV7-9|NA|NA
CASSLGGGGNTIYF
TGTGCCAGCAGCTTAGGAGGGGGTGGAAACACCATATATTTT
>TRBJ1-4|TRBV6-5|NA|NA
CASSSGGVREKLFF
TGTGCCAGCAGTTCGGGGGGGGTCAGGGAAAAACTGTTTTTT
>TRBJ2-7|TRBV7-8|NA|NA
CASSFGQKSEQYF
TGTGCCAGCAGCTTCGGACAGAAGAGCGAGCAGTACTTC
>TRBJ1-1|TRBV12-3/TRBV12-4|NA|TRBD1
CASTLTGFRAFF
TGTGCCAGCACCCTGACAGGGTTTCGAGCTTTCTTT
>TRBJ2-6|TRBV4-2|NA|TRBD1
CASSEDRGTGANVLTF
TGTGCCAGCAGCGAGGACAGGGGAACTGGGGCCAACGTCCTGACTTTC
>TRBJ1-6|TRBV5-1|NA|NA
CASSLGVSLDGSPLHF
TGCGCCAGCAGCTTAGGCGTCTCCCTAGATGGTTCACCCCTCCACTTT
>TRBJ2-4|TRBV30|NA|TRBD1
CAWRDRGKNIQYF
TGTGCCTGGAGGGACAGGGGAAAAAACATTCAGTACTTC
>TRBJ1-1|TRBV9|NA|TRBD1
CASSPRDREDTEAFF
TGTGCCAGCAGCCCTAGGGACAGGGAAGACACTGAAGCTTTCTTT